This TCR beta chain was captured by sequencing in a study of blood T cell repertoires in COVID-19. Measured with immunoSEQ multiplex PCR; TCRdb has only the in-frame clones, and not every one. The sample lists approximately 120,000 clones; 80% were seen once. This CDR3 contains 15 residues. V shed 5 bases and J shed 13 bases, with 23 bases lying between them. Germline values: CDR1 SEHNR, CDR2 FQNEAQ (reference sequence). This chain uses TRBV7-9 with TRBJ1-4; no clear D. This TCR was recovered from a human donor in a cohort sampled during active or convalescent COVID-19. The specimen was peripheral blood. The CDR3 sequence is CASSPRKGPNLRLFF. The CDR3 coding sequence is TGTGCCAGCAGCCCGCGGAAAGGCCCGAACCTAAGACTGTTTTTT.